This passage covers 18 T cell receptor beta chains from one sample sequenced in a study of CD8 T cells in ankylosing spondylitis. Each CDR3 protein gets one entry after TCRdb re-called the 5' RACE reads with MiXCR. The sample lists tens of thousands of distinct CDR3 sequences; about 5.2% were seen once. What was sequenced was blood, either unsorted or a sorted T cell fraction (not recorded which). The receptors were gathered from a male donor with ankylosing spondylitis or in good health (not recorded which).

The table lists this clonotype with a count of one. V is TRBV21-1 and J is TRBJ1-4. TRBV21-1 is designated a pseudogene. This CDR3 has 15 residues. In nucleotides, the CDR3 is TGTGCCAGCAGCAAAGAGAGAAGTACTAATGAAAAACTGTTTTTT. Encoded protein: CASSKERSTNEKLFF.

This clonotype was recorded at least ten times. The chain employs TRBV7-6 and TRBJ2-7, with D possibly matching TRBD1 (6 bases). Germline CDR1 is SGHVS and CDR2 is FNYEAQ. V was trimmed by 1 base and J by 3 bases, leaving 7 bases between them. The CDR3 has 13 residues. The CDR3 nucleotides read TGTGCCAGCAGCTTAGGCAGGGGCTACGAGCAGTACTTC. Amino acid sequence: CASSLGRGYEQYF.

This clonotype occurred many times. A much bigger clone sits one base away, suggesting this may be a read error. The V and J genes are TRBV5-1 and TRBJ2-7; D unclear. CDR1 and CDR2 from the germline V gene are SGHRS and YFSETQ. CDR3 length: 12 amino acids. V dropped 0 bases and J dropped 5 bases, with 6 bases sitting between them. The CDR3 spells CASSLDADEQYF. The CDR3 DNA is TGCGCCAGCAGCTTGGATGCAGACGAGCAGTACTTC.

Many counts were recorded for this clonotype. The chain uses TRBV12-3 or TRBV12-4 and TRBJ2-7; D is ambiguous. V dropped 5 bases and J dropped 7 bases, with 18 bases sitting between them. The CDR3 length is 14 residues. The CDR3 region has the DNA TGTGCCAGCAGTCTATCGGGCCCTCTTGGGGAGCAGTACTTC. This sequence encodes CASSLSGPLGEQYF.

This clonotype has at least ten counts. This sequence joins TRBV29-1 and TRBJ2-3, with TRBD1 matching over 8 bases. Germline CDR1 SQVTM, CDR2 ANQGSEA. The CDR3 length is 14 residues. V shed 7 bases, J shed 2 bases, and the junction held 8 bases outside the gene matches. The CDR3 reads CSAQGAITTDTQYF. DNA for the CDR3: TGCAGCGCCCAGGGGGCTATAACCACAGATACGCAGTATTTT.

The table lists this clonotype with many counts. V gene TRBV3-1 combines with J gene TRBJ2-7; the D gene could be TRBD1 or TRBD2 (5 bases each). CDR3 length: 18 residues. V was pared by 3 bases and J by 3 bases, with 24 bases between. CDR1 LGHDT and CDR2 YNNKEL come from the germline V gene (reference sequence). The CDR3 spells CASSHTGIEGEGIYEQYF. As DNA, the CDR3 is TGTGCCAGCAGCCACACCGGTATTGAGGGAGAGGGGATCTACGAGCAGTACTTC.

In this sample, this clonotype turned up many times. In DNA, the CDR3 is TGTGCCAGCAGTTACTCGATCCCGACAGATACGCAGTATTTT. Translated, it gives CASSYSIPTDTQYF. The gene calls are TRBV6-5 and TRBJ2-3; D is ambiguous. Per germline, CDR1 MNHEY and CDR2 SVGAGI. The CDR3 totals 14 residues. Trimming cost V 0 bases and J 3 bases, with 7 bases left between them.

Many counts were recorded for this clonotype. V usage is TRBV20-1 and J usage is TRBJ2-4; D not resolved. The CDR3 contains 13 residues. V was cut by 5 bases and J by 7 bases, with 15 bases left in between. Germline V gives CDR1 DFQATT, CDR2 SNEGSKA (reference sequence). This chain's CDR3 is CSAVNPQQNIQYF. The CDR3 DNA is TGCAGTGCTGTTAACCCCCAGCAGAACATTCAGTACTTC.

In this sample, this clonotype turned up many times. The gene calls are TRBV27 and TRBJ1-5; 9 nucleotides match TRBD1. The CDR3 extends over 12 amino acids. Looked up from germline, CDR1 is MNHEY and CDR2 is SMNVEV (reference sequence). The V segment lost 7 bases and the J segment 7 bases; nucleotides outside the gene matches: 2. CDR3 in amino acids: CASTTGGQPQHF. In DNA form, the CDR3 reads TGTGCCAGCACCACAGGGGGCCAGCCCCAGCATTTT.

This clonotype showed up many times. J is TRBJ1-5 and V is TRBV20-1; 7 positions agree with TRBD1. Unmatched junction bases numbered 14, after V lost 1 base and J lost 8 bases. Germline CDR1 DFQATT, CDR2 SNEGSKA (reference sequence). This CDR3 is 16 amino acids long. Here the CDR3 reads CSARVVGGAGIEPQHF. The CDR3 nucleotides read TGCAGTGCTAGAGTCGTAGGGGGCGCTGGTATTGAGCCCCAGCATTTT.

The chain links TRBV4-1 to TRBJ1-4; the D is unclear. From germline, CDR1 is MGHRA and CDR2 YSYEKL. The CDR3 consists of 12 residues. V was trimmed by 2 bases and J by 12 bases, leaving 10 bases between them. The CDR3 nucleotides are TGCGCCAGCAGCCAACCTCGGCTACAACTGTTTTTT. As protein: CASSQPRLQLFF.

This clonotype occurred many times. The chain links TRBV9 to TRBJ1-5; TRBD1 might be the D (6 bases). This CDR3 has 15 residues. Trimming removed 0 bases at V and 6 bases at J, with 13 bases between. CDR1 and CDR2 (germline): SGDLS, YYNGEE. Here the CDR3 DNA reads TGTGCCAGCAGCGTAGGGGCAGGGGACGGTCAGCCCCAGCATTTT. Protein sequence: CASSVGAGDGQPQHF.

There are a few counts of this clonotype. The CDR3 sequence is CASTQGSREQFF. The CDR3 DNA sequence: TGTGCCAGCACCCAAGGAAGCAGGGAGCAGTTCTTC. V and J are TRBV7-9 and TRBJ2-1; unclear D gene. Germline V gene lookup returns CDR1 SEHNR and CDR2 FQNEAQ (reference sequence). CDR3 size: 12 residues. V was shortened by 7 bases and J by 10 bases, with 14 bases between the two germline ends.

In its sample, this clonotype was seen many times. The chain joins TRBV24-1 to TRBJ2-3; tentative D call: TRBD2 (5 bases). This CDR3 is built from 16 residues. Germline CDR1 KGHDR, CDR2 SFDVKD. The V and J ends lost 9 bases and 0 bases respectively, with 18 bases between them. CDR3 nucleotides: TGTGCCACCTCCTGGGGAGCTGGAGCTAGCACAGATACGCAGTATTTT. Translated, it gives CATSWGAGASTDTQYF.

Comment on this clonotype: This may come from a read error, since a much larger clone is one base off. The rearrangement joins TRBV7-9 to TRBJ1-2; maybe TRBD1 (5 bases). V was shortened by 5 bases and J by 10 bases, with 26 bases between the two germline ends. The germline gives CDR1 SEHNR, CDR2 FQNEAQ (reference sequence). CDR3 length equals 16 residues. CDR3 residues: CASSGLGGSSFGDYTF. In DNA, the CDR3 is TGTGCCAGCAGCGGGCTCGGGGGATCCTCCTTTGGGGACTACACCTTC.

This clonotype was observed at least ten times. The chain has TRBV11-2 and TRBJ1-1; D call uncertain. The ends were cut back, 1 base at V and 0 bases at J, with 9 bases in the middle. The CDR3 totals 15 residues. Germline V lookup: CDR1 SGHAT, CDR2 FQNNGV. CDR3 in DNA: TGTGCCAGCAGCTTAGGTCCGGGAATGAACACTGAAGCTTTCTTT. Protein: CASSLGPGMNTEAFF.

This clonotype was seen ten or more times. This chain links TRBV29-1 with TRBJ2-3; 10 bases fit TRBD1. The V gene end was trimmed by 6 bases and the J gene end by 0 bases; junction bases not matched to a gene: 3. Germline V gives CDR1 SQVTM, CDR2 ANQGSEA. This CDR3 contains 14 residues. The CDR3 loop reads CSVGTGASTDTQYF. The CDR3 DNA is TGCAGCGTAGGGACAGGGGCGAGCACAGATACGCAGTATTTT.

This clonotype was counted at least ten times. The rearrangement joins TRBV5-1 to TRBJ2-1, with 11 bases identical to TRBD2. With 4 bases clipped from V and 3 bases from J, the junction kept 6 bases outside the gene matches. The CDR3 extends over 16 amino acids. CDR1 is SGHRS and CDR2 is YFSETQ in the germline V gene. Here the CDR3 DNA reads TGCGCCAGCAGCCAGCTGGGACTAGCGGACTACAATGAGCAGTTCTTC. This gives the protein CASSQLGLADYNEQFF. The variable domain in full, completed from reference TRBV5-1 and TRBJ2-1, reads KAGVTQTPRYLIKTRGQQVTLSCSPISGHRSVSWYQQTPGQGLQFLFEYFSETQRNKGNFPGRFSGRQFSNSRSEMNVSTLELGDSALYLCASSQLGLADYNEQFFGPGTRLTVL.